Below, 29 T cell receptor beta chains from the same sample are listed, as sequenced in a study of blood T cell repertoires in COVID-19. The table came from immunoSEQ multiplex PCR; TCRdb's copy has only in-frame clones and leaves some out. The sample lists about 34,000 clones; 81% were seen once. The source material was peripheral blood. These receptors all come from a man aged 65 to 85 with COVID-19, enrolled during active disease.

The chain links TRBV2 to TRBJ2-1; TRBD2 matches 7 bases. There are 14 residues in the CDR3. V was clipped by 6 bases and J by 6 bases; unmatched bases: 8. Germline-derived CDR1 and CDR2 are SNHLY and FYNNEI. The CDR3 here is CASSPGRITNEQFF. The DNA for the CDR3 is TGTGCCAGCAGCCCCGGGAGGATCACCAATGAGCAGTTCTTC.

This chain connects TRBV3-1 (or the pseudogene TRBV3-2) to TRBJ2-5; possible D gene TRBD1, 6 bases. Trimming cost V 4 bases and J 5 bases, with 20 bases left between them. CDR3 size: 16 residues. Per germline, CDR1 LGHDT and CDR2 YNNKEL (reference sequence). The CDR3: CASSPSGAGPGETQYF. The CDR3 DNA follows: TGTGCCAGCAGCCCGTCAGGGGCAGGACCGGGGGAGACCCAGTACTTC.

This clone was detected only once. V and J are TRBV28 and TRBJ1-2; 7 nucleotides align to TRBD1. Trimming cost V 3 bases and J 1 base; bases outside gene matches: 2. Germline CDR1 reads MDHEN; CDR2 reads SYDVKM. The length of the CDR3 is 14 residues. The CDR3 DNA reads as TGTGCCAGCAGTTTGAACAGGGGTAACTATGGCTACACCTTC. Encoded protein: CASSLNRGNYGYTF.

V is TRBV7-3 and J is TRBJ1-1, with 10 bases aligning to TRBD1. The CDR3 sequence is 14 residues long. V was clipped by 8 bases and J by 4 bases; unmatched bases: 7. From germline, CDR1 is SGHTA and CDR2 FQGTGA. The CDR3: CASSTGTGATEAFF. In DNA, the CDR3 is TGTGCCAGCTCAACCGGGACAGGGGCCACTGAAGCTTTCTTT.

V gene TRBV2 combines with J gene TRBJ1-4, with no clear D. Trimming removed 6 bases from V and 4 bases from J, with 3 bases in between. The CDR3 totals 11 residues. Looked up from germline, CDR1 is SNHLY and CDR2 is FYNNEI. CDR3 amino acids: CASRYNEKLFF. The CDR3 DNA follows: TGTGCCAGCAGGTATAATGAAAAACTGTTTTTT.

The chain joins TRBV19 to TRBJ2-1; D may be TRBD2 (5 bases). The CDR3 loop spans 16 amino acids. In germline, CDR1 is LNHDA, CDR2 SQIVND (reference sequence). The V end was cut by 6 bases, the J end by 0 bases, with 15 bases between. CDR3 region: CASRESDYSSYNEQFF. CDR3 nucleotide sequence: TGTGCCAGTAGAGAGAGTGACTACAGCTCCTACAATGAGCAGTTCTTC.

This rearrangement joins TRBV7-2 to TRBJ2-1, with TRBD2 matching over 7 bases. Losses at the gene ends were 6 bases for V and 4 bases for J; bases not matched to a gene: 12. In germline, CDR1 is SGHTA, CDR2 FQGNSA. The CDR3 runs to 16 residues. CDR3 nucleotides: TGTGCCAGCAGAAGACTAACGGGGGAGGGGTACAATGAGCAGTTCTTC. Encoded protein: CASRRLTGEGYNEQFF.

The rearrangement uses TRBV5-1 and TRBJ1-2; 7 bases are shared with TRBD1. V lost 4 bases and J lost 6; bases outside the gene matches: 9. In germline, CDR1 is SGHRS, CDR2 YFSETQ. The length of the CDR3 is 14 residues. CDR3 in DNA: TGCGCCAGCAGCAGGGGACAGCTCGACGATGGCTACACCTTC. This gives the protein CASSRGQLDDGYTF.

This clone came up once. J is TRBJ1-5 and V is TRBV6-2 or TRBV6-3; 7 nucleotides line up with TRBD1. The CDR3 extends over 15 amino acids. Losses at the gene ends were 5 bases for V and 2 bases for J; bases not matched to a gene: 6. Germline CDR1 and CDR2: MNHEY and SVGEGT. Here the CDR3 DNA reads TGTGCCAGCAGTCGACCAGGGGGAGGCAATCAGCCCCAGCATTTT. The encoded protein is CASSRPGGGNQPQHF.

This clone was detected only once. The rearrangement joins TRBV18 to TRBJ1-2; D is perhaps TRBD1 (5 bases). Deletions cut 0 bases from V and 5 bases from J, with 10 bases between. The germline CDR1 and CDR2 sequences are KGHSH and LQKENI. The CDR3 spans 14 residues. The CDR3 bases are TGTGCCAGCTCACCACCAGGGGATAGGTATGGCTACACCTTC. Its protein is CASSPPGDRYGYTF. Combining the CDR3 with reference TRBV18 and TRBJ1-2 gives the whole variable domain NAGVMQNPRHLVRRRGQEARLRCSPMKGHSHVYWYRQLPEEGLKFMVYLQKENIIDESGMPKERFSAEFPKEGPSILRIQQVVRGDSAAYFCASSPPGDRYGYTFGSGTRLTVV.

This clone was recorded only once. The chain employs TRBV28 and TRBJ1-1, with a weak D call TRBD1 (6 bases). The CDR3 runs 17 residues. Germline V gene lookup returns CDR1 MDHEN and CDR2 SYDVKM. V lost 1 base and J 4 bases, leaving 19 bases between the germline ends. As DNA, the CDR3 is TGTGCCAGCAGTTTATTGGGGCGGGGGCAGGGGAGCACTGAAGCTTTCTTT. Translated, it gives CASSLLGRGQGSTEAFF.

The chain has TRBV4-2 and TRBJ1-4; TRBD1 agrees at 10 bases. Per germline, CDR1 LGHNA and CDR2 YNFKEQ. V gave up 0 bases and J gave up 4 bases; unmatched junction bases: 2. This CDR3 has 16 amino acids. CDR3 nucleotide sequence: TGTGCCAGCAGCCAAGACGGGACAGGGGATAATGAAAAACTGTTTTTT. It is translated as CASSQDGTGDNEKLFF.

As DNA, the CDR3 is TGTGCCACCAGCCGTGCAGGGGCGGGAGGACGAGGTGAGCAGTTCTTC. This translates into CATSRAGAGGRGEQFF. The chain carries TRBV15 and TRBJ2-1; 8 bases map to TRBD2. The germline V gene has CDR1 LNHNV and CDR2 YYDKDF (reference sequence). CDR3 size: 16 residues. V gave up 5 bases and J gave up 9 bases; unmatched junction bases: 15.

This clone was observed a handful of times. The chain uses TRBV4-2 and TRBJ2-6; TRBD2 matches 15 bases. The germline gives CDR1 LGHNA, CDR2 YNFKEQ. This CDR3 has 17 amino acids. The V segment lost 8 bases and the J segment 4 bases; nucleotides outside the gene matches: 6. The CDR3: CASGPGLAGGGANVLTF. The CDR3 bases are TGTGCCAGCGGTCCGGGACTAGCGGGAGGAGGGGCCAACGTCCTGACTTTC.

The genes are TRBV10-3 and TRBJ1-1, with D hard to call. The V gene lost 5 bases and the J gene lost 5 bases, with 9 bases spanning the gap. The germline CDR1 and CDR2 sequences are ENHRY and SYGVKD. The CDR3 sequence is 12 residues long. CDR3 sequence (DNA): TGTGCCATCAGTTCCGCCAGGACTGAAGCTTTCTTT. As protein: CAISSARTEAFF.

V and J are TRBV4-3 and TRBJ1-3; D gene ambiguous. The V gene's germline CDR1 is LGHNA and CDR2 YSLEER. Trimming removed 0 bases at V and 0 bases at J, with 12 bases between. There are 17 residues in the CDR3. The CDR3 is CASSQDGHMSSGNTIYF. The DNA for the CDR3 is TGCGCCAGCAGCCAAGATGGGCACATGAGCTCTGGAAACACCATATATTTT.

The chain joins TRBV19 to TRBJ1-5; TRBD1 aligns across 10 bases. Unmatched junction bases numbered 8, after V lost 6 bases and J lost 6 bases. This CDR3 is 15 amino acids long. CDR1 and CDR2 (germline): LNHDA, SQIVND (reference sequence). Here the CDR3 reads CASSPDRGFRQPQHF. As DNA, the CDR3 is TGTGCCAGTAGCCCGGACAGGGGGTTCCGTCAGCCCCAGCATTTT. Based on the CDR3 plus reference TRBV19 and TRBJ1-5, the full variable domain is DGGITQSPKYLFRKEGQNVTLSCEQNLNHDAMYWYRQDPGQGLRLIYYSQIVNDFQKGDIAEGYSVSREKKESFPLTVTSAQKNPTAFYLCASSPDRGFRQPQHFGDGTRLSIL.

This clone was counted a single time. DNA for the CDR3: TGTGCCAGCAGCTTGGGACAGGGAAGCAATCAGCCCCAGCATTTT. Protein product: CASSLGQGSNQPQHF. This chain uses TRBV7-9 with TRBJ1-5, with 9 bases fitting TRBD1. The CDR3 totals 15 residues. V shed 3 bases and J 1 base; nucleotides not matched to a gene: 1. Germline-derived CDR1 and CDR2 are SEHNR and FQNEAQ (reference sequence).

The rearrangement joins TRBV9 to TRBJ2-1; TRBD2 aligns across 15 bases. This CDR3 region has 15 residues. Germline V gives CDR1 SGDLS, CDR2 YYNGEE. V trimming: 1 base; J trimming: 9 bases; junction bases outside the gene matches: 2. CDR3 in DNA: TGTGCCAGCAGCGTAATGGGACTAGCGGGAGGTGAGCAGTTCTTC. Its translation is CASSVMGLAGGEQFF.

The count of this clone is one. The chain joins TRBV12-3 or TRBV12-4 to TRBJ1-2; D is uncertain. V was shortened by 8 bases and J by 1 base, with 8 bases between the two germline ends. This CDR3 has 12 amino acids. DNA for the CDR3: TGTGCCAGCCTATCTTATAACTATGGCTACACCTTC. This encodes CASLSYNYGYTF.

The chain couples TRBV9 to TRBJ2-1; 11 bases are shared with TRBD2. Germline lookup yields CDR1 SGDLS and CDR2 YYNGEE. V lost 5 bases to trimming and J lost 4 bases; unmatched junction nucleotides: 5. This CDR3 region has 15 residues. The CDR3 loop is CASSRTSGLYNEQFF. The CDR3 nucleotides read TGTGCCAGCAGTCGGACTAGCGGGCTATACAATGAGCAGTTCTTC.

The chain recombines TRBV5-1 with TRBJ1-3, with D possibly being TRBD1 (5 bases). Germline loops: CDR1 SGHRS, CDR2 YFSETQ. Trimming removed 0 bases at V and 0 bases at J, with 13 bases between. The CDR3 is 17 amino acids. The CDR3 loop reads CASSLGAAGDSGNTIYF. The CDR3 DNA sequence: TGCGCCAGCAGCTTGGGGGCAGCGGGGGACTCTGGAAACACCATATATTTT.

CDR3 amino acids: CASSLGVGGNQPQHF. In DNA form, the CDR3 reads TGTGCCAGCAGCTTAGGGGTAGGAGGCAATCAGCCCCAGCATTTT. The genes are TRBV7-6 and TRBJ1-5; D gene uncertain. The V and J ends lost 1 base and 2 bases respectively, with 9 bases between them. The CDR3 covers 15 residues. Germline V gene data show CDR1 as SGHVS and CDR2 as FNYEAQ.

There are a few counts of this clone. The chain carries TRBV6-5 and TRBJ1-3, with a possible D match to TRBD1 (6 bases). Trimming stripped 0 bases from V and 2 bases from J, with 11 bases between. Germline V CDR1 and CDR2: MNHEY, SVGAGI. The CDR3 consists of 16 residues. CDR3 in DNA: TGTGCCAGCAGTTACTCTTCCAGGGGAACTGGAAACACCATATATTTT. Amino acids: CASSYSSRGTGNTIYF.

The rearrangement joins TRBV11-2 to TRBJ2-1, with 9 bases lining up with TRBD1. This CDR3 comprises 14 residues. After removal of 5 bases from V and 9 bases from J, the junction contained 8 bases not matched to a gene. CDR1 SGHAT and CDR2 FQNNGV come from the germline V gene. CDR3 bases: TGTGCCAGCAGCCAATCACAGGGGGCGAGTGAGCAGTTCTTC. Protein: CASSQSQGASEQFF.

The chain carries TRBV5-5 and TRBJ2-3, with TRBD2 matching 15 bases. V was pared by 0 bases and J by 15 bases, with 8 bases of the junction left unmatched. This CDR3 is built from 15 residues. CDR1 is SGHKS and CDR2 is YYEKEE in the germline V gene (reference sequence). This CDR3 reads CASSLEGLAGGNRYF. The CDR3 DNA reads TGTGCCAGCAGCTTGGAGGGACTAGCGGGAGGAAATCGCTATTTT.

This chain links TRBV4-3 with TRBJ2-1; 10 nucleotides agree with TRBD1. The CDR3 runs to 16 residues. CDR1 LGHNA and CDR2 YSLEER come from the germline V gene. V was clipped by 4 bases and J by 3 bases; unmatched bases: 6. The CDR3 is CASSPTDRGGYNEQFF. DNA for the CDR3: TGCGCCAGCAGCCCTACGGACAGGGGGGGCTACAATGAGCAGTTCTTC.

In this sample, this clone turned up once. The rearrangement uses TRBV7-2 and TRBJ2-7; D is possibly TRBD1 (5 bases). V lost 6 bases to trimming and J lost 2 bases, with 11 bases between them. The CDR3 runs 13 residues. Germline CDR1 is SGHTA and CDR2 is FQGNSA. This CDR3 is CASSLTATYEQYF. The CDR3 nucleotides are TGTGCCAGCAGTTTGACAGCAACCTACGAGCAGTACTTC.

The CDR3: CASSPLRESSYNEQFF. The DNA for the CDR3 is TGTGCCAGCTCACCCTTGCGGGAGAGCTCCTACAATGAGCAGTTCTTC. This sequence joins TRBV18 and TRBJ2-1; TRBD2 matches 7 bases. The germline CDR1 and CDR2 sequences are KGHSH and LQKENI. This CDR3 has 16 residues. The V segment lost 3 bases and the J segment 0 bases; nucleotides outside the gene matches: 5.